Below, 25 T cell receptor beta chains from the same sample are listed, as sequenced in a study of tumor-infiltrating lymphocytes in oesophageal squamous cell carcinoma. TCRdb re-called the PCR reads with MiXCR, one entry per CDR3 protein. The sample lists 15,000 to 20,000 distinct CDR3 sequences, 41% seen once, with about 39% in the top ten. Sequenced sample: esophageal tumor tissue. These receptors all stem from a male donor with esophageal squamous cell carcinoma.

Many counts were recorded for this clonotype. This sequence joins TRBV5-1 and TRBJ2-3; D may be TRBD1 (6 bases). The CDR3 spans 15 residues. V dropped 5 bases and J dropped 1 base, with 14 bases sitting between them. CDR1 SGHRS and CDR2 YFSETQ come from the germline V gene. The CDR3 reads CASRPRQVGTDTQYF. CDR3 nucleotides: TGCGCCAGCAGACCGAGACAGGTCGGCACAGATACGCAGTATTTT.

This clonotype is labeled as medium-sized (0.01 to 0.1%). V and J are TRBV7-9 and TRBJ2-7; 8 bases are shared with TRBD2. This CDR3 contains 15 residues. Germline V gene data show CDR1 as SEHNR and CDR2 as FQNEAQ (reference sequence). The ends lost 0 bases at V and 5 bases at J; junction bases unmatched: 6. CDR3 in amino acids: CASSLAGTREDEQYF. CDR3 DNA sequence: TGTGCCAGCAGCTTAGCCGGGACTAGGGAAGACGAGCAGTACTTC.

The rearrangement joins TRBV7-8 to TRBJ2-1; no clear D. The CDR3 extends over 15 amino acids. V was clipped by 1 base and J by 5 bases, with 12 bases between them. Germline assignment: CDR1 SGHVS and CDR2 FQNEAQ. The CDR3 coding sequence is TGTGCCAGCAGCTTAGTCGGGCAGGTCAACAATGAGCAGTTCTTC. It encodes CASSLVGQVNNEQFF.

This clonotype was detected ten times or more. The V and J genes are TRBV10-2 and TRBJ2-7; unclear D gene. The CDR3 totals 11 residues. The V end was cut by 2 bases, the J end by 4 bases, with 3 bases between. Germline loops: CDR1 WSHSY, CDR2 SAAADI. CDR3 DNA sequence: TGCGCCAGCAGTGAGGGGTACGAGCAGTACTTC. Protein: CASSEGYEQYF.

There are a few counts of this clonotype. The chain links TRBV11-3 to TRBJ2-3; 9 bases match TRBD1. J lost 4 bases, V lost 3 bases, and 2 bases had no gene match. The germline CDR1 and CDR2 sequences are SGHNT and YENEEA. CDR3 size: 14 residues. The CDR3, as DNA: TGTGCCAGCAGCTTGGGGACAGGGCCAGATACGCAGTATTTT. Amino acids: CASSLGTGPDTQYF.

The chain combines TRBV4-1 with TRBJ2-3; D is unresolved. The V gene lost 2 bases and the J gene lost 4 bases, with 10 bases spanning the gap. CDR1 is MGHRA, CDR2 YSYEKL, per germline. The CDR3 has 14 amino acids. CDR3 loop: CASSQLVSADTQYF. The CDR3 DNA is TGCGCCAGCAGCCAACTCGTTTCTGCAGATACGCAGTATTTT.

This clonotype appeared many times. The J gene is TRBJ2-2, the V gene TRBV7-9; TRBD1 aligns across 12 bases. The CDR3 totals 16 residues. Germline trimming cut 5 bases from V and 4 bases from J; bases unmatched to any gene: 5. Germline V gene data show CDR1 as SEHNR and CDR2 as FQNEAQ (reference sequence). CDR3 coding DNA: TGTGCCAGCAGCCCCGGGACAGGGGGCGGCACCGGGGAGCTGTTTTTT. Its translation is CASSPGTGGGTGELFF.

This clonotype was seen many times. The gene calls are TRBV5-1 and TRBJ1-5, with D maybe TRBD1 (6 bases). Germline CDR1 reads SGHRS; CDR2 reads YFSETQ. Trimming stripped 5 bases from V and 2 bases from J, with 11 bases between. This CDR3 contains 14 residues. The CDR3 spells CASSSQGGNQPQHF. CDR3 sequence (DNA): TGCGCCAGCAGTTCACAGGGTGGCAATCAGCCCCAGCATTTT.

V gene TRBV5-1 combines with J gene TRBJ2-1, with D perhaps matching TRBD2 (6 bases). The V gene lost 4 bases and the J gene lost 4 bases, with 18 bases spanning the gap. Germline assignment: CDR1 SGHRS and CDR2 YFSETQ. CDR3 length: 16 amino acids. Written as DNA, the CDR3 is TGCGCCAGCAGCCTTAACTGGGAGCGGGCGTACAATGAGCAGTTCTTC. Protein product: CASSLNWERAYNEQFF.

The gene calls are TRBV7-3 and TRBJ2-1, with D possibly being TRBD1 (5 bases). CDR3 size: 17 residues. Germline V CDR1 and CDR2: SGHTA, FQGTGA. Trimming cost V 5 bases and J 5 bases, with 22 bases left between them. The CDR3 DNA sequence: TGTGCCAGCAGCCCAAAGGGGCCACCGACAGAGAACAATGAGCAGTTCTTC. It yields the protein CASSPKGPPTENNEQFF. The variable domain in full, completed from reference TRBV7-3 and TRBJ2-1, reads GAGVSQTPSNKVTEKGKYVELRCDPISGHTALYWYRQSLGQGPEFLIYFQGTGAADDSGLPNDRFFAVRPEGSVSTLKIQRTERGDSAVYLCASSPKGPPTENNEQFFGPGTRLTVL.

The chain joins TRBV11-2 to TRBJ2-3; TRBD2 aligns across 12 bases. The end of the DNA is better explained by TRBJ2-7, so the J call may be wrong. The CDR3 consists of 15 residues. CDR1 is SGHAT, CDR2 FQNNGV, per germline. CDR3 sequence (DNA): TGTGCCAGCAGCCCTCTAGCGGGGGGGTACAATGAGCAGTACTTC. Protein sequence: CASSPLAGGYNEQYF.

This chain links TRBV28 with TRBJ2-4; no clear D gene. The closer fit of TRBJ2-7 to the DNA end suggests the J call may be wrong. Germline V gene lookup returns CDR1 MDHEN and CDR2 SYDVKM. There are 12 residues in the CDR3. CDR3 sequence reads: CASSPTPGEQYF. CDR3 in DNA: TGTGCCAGCAGCCCAACTCCGGGCGAGCAGTACTTC.

J is TRBJ2-3 and V is TRBV9; D is perhaps TRBD1 or TRBD2 (6 bases each). Trimming cost V 3 bases and J 6 bases, with 11 bases left between them. CDR3 length: 13 amino acids. Germline CDR1 SGDLS, CDR2 YYNGEE. The DNA for the CDR3 is TGTGCCAGCAGCGCGATAGGGGGGGATACGCAGTATTTT. Its translation: CASSAIGGDTQYF.

This clonotype has just a few counts. This sequence joins TRBV6-1 and TRBJ2-1; 10 bases are shared with TRBD2. Gene TRBJ2-7 matches the end of the DNA better, so the J call may be wrong. This CDR3 has 15 residues. The germline CDR1 and CDR2 sequences are MNHNS and SASEGT. DNA of the CDR3: TGTGCCAGCAGTGTCGGGACTAGCGTACGCTACGAGCAGTACTTC. Translating it yields CASSVGTSVRYEQYF.

This clonotype occurred a few times. A read error may be the cause here, since a much bigger clone is one base away. V and J are TRBV7-9 and TRBJ2-1; unclear D gene. The germline V gene encodes CDR1 SEHNR and CDR2 FQNEAQ (reference sequence). The CDR3 has 14 amino acids. Trimming took off 1 base at V and 10 bases at J, with 14 bases between the two ends. The CDR3 protein is CASSLGGRPYEQFF. The CDR3 bases are TGTGCCAGCAGCTTAGGAGGCAGGCCCTACGAGCAGTTCTTC.

This sequence joins TRBV6-1 and TRBJ2-1; the match to TRBD2 covers 15 bases. The CDR3 has 20 amino acids. V lost 2 bases, J lost 2 bases, and 10 bases stayed unmatched. Germline lookup yields CDR1 MNHNS and CDR2 SASEGT. CDR3 in amino acids: CASSERPGLAGGRAYNEQFF. The CDR3 DNA reads as TGTGCCAGCAGTGAACGTCCGGGACTAGCGGGAGGCCGGGCCTACAATGAGCAGTTCTTC.

This clonotype was detected ten times or more. The genes are TRBV11-2 and TRBJ2-3; the D call may be TRBD1 or TRBD2 (5 bases each). Between the trimmed V and J ends, which lost 1 base and 3 bases, there was a span of 17 bases. The CDR3 has 17 residues. Germline V gene sequence: CDR1 SGHAT, CDR2 FQNNGV. The CDR3 sequence: CASSLVPGTLITDTQYF. The DNA for the CDR3 is TGTGCCAGCAGCTTAGTCCCCGGGACGTTGATTACAGATACGCAGTATTTT.

Concerning this clonotype: Compared with germline, one end of the junction differs, possibly owing to a read error. V gene TRBV7-2 combines with J gene TRBJ1-6; no firm D call. Germline V gene data show CDR1 as SGHTA and CDR2 as FQGNSA. The CDR3 is 15 amino acids. The CDR3 DNA reads TGTGCCAGCAGCTTGTATGGACTAGCGATTTACGAGCAGTACTTT. Protein: CASSLYGLAIYEQYF.

This clonotype was counted only a few times. One junction end disagrees with the germline gene, perhaps due to a read error. The V gene is TRBV5-6, the J gene TRBJ1-1, with no clear D. Per the germline V gene, CDR1 is SGHDT and CDR2 is YYEEEE. The CDR3 sequence is 12 residues long. CDR3 bases: TGTGACAGCAGCTTTAGGGCTGCCGAAGCTTTCTTT. It specifies CDSSFRAAEAFF.

In this sample, this clonotype turned up many times. This may arise from a read error, as a much more abundant clone is one base away. The chain recombines TRBV7-8 with TRBJ2-1; D gene ambiguous. The last part of the DNA fits TRBJ2-7 better; the J call may be wrong. From germline, CDR1 is SGHVS and CDR2 FQNEAQ. The CDR3 length is 17 residues. The CDR3 DNA follows: TGTGCCAGCAGCCTCTTCTTGGGAAGTACATCCTACAATGAGCAGTACTTC. Amino acids: CASSLFLGSTSYNEQYF.

Judged by abundance, this clonotype is medium-sized. The rearrangement joins TRBV28 to TRBJ2-3; 7 positions match TRBD1. The CDR3 totals 15 residues. The J segment lost 0 bases and the V segment lost 6 bases, leaving 6 bases of the junction unmatched. Germline V gene sequence: CDR1 MDHEN, CDR2 SYDVKM. CDR3: CASRTTGPSTDTQYF. The CDR3 DNA reads as TGTGCCAGCAGGACGACAGGGCCTAGCACAGATACGCAGTATTTT.

The rearrangement uses TRBV7-2 and TRBJ2-7; 7 bases match TRBD2. This CDR3 is built from 12 residues. V was pared by 5 bases and J by 6 bases, with 4 bases of the junction left unmatched. CDR1 SGHTA and CDR2 FQGNSA come from the germline V gene. The CDR3 DNA sequence: TGTGCCAGCAGCCCCGGGGGGATCGAGCAGTACTTC. Amino acids: CASSPGGIEQYF.

The chain joins TRBV18 to TRBJ2-5; 11 bases are a match to TRBD1. The CDR3 contains 16 residues. CDR1 is KGHSH and CDR2 is LQKENI in the germline V gene. V gave up 3 bases and J gave up 2 bases; unmatched junction bases: 5. DNA of the CDR3: TGTGCCAGCTCACCGCTCCGGGACAGGGGGCAAGAGACCCAGTACTTC. This sequence encodes CASSPLRDRGQETQYF.

About this clonotype itself: Here the CDR3 omits its conserved ending phenylalanine or tryptophan, so a read error is the likely source. It is unclear where the CDR3 begins or ends on the DNA, so no DNA is shown, and the CDR3 is as TCRdb lists it. The rearrangement uses TRBV7-2 and TRBJ2-3; the D segment call TRBD2 is taken from the table without a DNA check. Germline lookup yields CDR1 SGHTA and CDR2 FQGNSA. 17 amino acids form the CDR3, both terminal residues included. The CDR3 here is CASSLRDGSYNEQFFGP.

This clonotype was detected many times. V usage is TRBV5-6 and J usage is TRBJ2-2; D gene uncertain. Trimming took 1 base from V and 0 from J, leaving 4 bases between them. The CDR3 is 14 residues long. Germline V gene data show CDR1 as SGHDT and CDR2 as YYEEEE. CDR3 bases: TGTGCCAGCAGCTTGCCCCCGAACACCGGGGAGCTGTTTTTT. Its protein product is CASSLPPNTGELFF. The full variable domain, its missing parts supplied by reference TRBV5-6 and TRBJ2-2, is DAGVTQSPTHLIKTRGQQVTLRCSPKSGHDTVSWYQQALGQGPQFIFQYYEEEERQRGNFPDRFSGHQFPNYSSELNVNALLLGDSALYLCASSLPPNTGELFFGEGSRLTVL.